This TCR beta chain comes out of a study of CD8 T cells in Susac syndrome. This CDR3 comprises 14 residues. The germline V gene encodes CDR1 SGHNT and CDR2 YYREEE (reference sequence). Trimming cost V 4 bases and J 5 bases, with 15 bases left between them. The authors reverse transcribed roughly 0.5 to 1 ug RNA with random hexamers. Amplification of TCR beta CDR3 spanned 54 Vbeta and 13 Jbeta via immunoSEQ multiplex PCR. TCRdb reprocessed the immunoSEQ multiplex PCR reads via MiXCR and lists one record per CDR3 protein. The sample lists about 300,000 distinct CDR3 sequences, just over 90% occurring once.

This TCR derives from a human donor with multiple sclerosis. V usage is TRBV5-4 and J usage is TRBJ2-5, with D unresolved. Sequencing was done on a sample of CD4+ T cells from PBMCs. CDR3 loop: CASSPDLGSETQYF. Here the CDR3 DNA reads TGTGCCAGCAGCCCGGATTTAGGGTCGGAGACCCAGTACTTC.